This T cell receptor beta chain is drawn from a study of vaccination and CD4 T cells after COVID-19. In the study overall: Once diagnosed, patients had post-COVID samples drawn a median 101 days later (range 35 to 161). Following dose two, a median around 70 days (range 14 to 241) passed before post-vaccine samples were taken. As control conditions, cultures were given either a CEFX pool serving as positive control, an HIV-1 Nef pool, or no peptide at all.

The treatment is: roughly ten-day PBMC culture with coronavirus spike peptide pools or control peptides (ViraFEST assay). Oncomine TCR Beta short-read sequencing was applied to DNA from cultured CD4+ T cells. MiXCR was run by TCRdb on the PCR reads, yielding one entry per CDR3 protein. The sample lists about 21,000 distinct CDR3 sequences, over 20% occurring once. For this clonotype: The antigen is not known.

The CDR3 extends over 16 amino acids. V lost 0 bases and J lost 2; bases outside the gene matches: 4. Per the germline V gene, CDR1 is DFQATT and CDR2 is SNEGSKA (reference sequence). The rearrangement joins TRBV20-1 to TRBJ1-4; 9 bases align to TRBD1. Sequencing was carried out using cultured CD4+ T cells from blood. The receptor's source is a human donor with COVID-19. DNA for the CDR3: TGCAGTGCTAGAGATCGGGGGACAGGGACTAATGAAAAACTGTTTTTT. This gives the protein CSARDRGTGTNEKLFF.